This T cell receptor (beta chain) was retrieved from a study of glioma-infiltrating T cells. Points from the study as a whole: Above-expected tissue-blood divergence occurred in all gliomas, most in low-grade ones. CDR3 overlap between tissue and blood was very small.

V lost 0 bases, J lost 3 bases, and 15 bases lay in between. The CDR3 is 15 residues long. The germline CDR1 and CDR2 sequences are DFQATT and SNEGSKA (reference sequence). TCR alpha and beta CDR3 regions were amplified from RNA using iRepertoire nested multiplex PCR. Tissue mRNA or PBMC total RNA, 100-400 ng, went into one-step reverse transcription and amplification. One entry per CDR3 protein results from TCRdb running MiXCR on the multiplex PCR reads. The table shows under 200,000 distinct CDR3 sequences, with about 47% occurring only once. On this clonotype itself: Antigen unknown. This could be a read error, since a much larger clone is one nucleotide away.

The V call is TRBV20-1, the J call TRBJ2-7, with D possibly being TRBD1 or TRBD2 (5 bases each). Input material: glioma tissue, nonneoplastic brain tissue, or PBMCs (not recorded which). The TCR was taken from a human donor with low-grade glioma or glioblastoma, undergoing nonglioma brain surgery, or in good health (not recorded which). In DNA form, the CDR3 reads TGCAGTGCTAGAGATGGTGGGACCATCTACTACGAGCAGTACTTC. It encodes CSARDGGTIYYEQYF.